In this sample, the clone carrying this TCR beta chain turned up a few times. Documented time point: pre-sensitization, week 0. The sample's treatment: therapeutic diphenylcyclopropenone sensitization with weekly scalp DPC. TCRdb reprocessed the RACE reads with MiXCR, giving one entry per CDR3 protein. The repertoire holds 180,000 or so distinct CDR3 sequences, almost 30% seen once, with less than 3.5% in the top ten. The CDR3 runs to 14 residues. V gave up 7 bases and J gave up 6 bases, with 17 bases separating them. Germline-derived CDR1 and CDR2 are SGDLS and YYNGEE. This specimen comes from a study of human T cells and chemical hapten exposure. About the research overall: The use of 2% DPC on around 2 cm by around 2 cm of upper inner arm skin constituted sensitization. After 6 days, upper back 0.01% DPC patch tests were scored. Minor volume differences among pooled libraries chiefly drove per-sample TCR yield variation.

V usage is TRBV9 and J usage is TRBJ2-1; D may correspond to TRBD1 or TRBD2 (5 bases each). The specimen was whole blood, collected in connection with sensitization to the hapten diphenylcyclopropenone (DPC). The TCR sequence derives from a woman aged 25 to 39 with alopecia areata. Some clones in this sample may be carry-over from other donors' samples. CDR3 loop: CASAPGPRGNEQFF. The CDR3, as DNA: TGTGCCAGCGCACCGGGACCTCGCGGCAATGAGCAGTTCTTC.